The TCR beta chain described here comes from a study of T cells in women clearing cervical HPV infection. The CDR3 consists of 12 residues. CDR1 and CDR2 (germline): DFQATT, SNEGSKA (reference sequence). After removal of 6 bases from V and 6 bases from J, the junction contained 1 base not matched to a gene. Assay: immunoSEQ multiplex PCR; the TCRdb copy retains only in-frame clones and omits some. This sample's table reports roughly 20,000 clones. Concerning this clone: The read terminates 3 residues ahead of where the CDR3 ends, so the germline J gene completes it.

The TCR comes from a woman aged 18-69 years with a cervical HPV16 infection that either progressed to CIN3+ or cleared (not recorded which). Input material: blood buffy coat. The chain joins TRBV20-1 to TRBJ1-5; 11 bases line up with TRBD1. CDR3 region: CSAGTGGQPQHF. The DNA read from the CDR3 is TGCAGTGCAGGGACAGGGGGTCAGCCC.